What follows are 14 T cell receptor beta chains derived from one specimen sequenced in a study of blood T cell repertoires in COVID-19. Measured with immunoSEQ multiplex PCR; TCRdb has only the in-frame clones, and not every one. There are roughly 230,000 clones in the sample; roughly 81% occur only once, and 5% to 7.5% lies in the top ten. The sequenced sample was PBMCs or T cells enriched from blood (not recorded which). These TCRs come from a woman in her 50s who had been exposed to COVID-19.

The J gene is TRBJ1-2, the V gene TRBV20-1, with unresolved D. V lost 0 bases, J lost 5 bases, and 4 bases lay in between. The CDR3 length is 11 residues. Germline CDR1 is DFQATT and CDR2 is SNEGSKA (reference sequence). The CDR3 sequence is CSARDSYGYTF. CDR3 coding DNA: TGCAGTGCTAGAGACTCGTATGGCTACACCTTC.

The chain combines TRBV19 with TRBJ2-1, with TRBD1 matching 9 bases. Germline V gives CDR1 LNHDA, CDR2 SQIVND (reference sequence). The J segment lost 9 bases and the V segment lost 5 bases, leaving 8 bases of the junction unmatched. This CDR3 is built from 14 residues. Here the CDR3 DNA reads TGTGCCAGTAGTCGCGGGACAGGGTTTTTTGAGCAGTTCTTC. Translation gives CASSRGTGFFEQFF. The variable domain in full, completed from reference TRBV19 and TRBJ2-1, reads DGGITQSPKYLFRKEGQNVTLSCEQNLNHDAMYWYRQDPGQGLRLIYYSQIVNDFQKGDIAEGYSVSREKKESFPLTVTSAQKNPTAFYLCASSRGTGFFEQFFGPGTRLTVL.

The chain links TRBV7-9 to TRBJ1-5; 7 bases map to TRBD1. CDR3 length: 17 residues. From germline, CDR1 is SEHNR and CDR2 FQNEAQ (reference sequence). V shed 3 bases and J 1 base; nucleotides not matched to a gene: 9. The CDR3 nucleotides read TGTGCCAGCAGCTTTGGGCGACAGGGACTGAGCAATCAGCCCCAGCATTTT. Translated: CASSFGRQGLSNQPQHF.

The chain uses TRBV18 and TRBJ2-3, with D possibly TRBD1 on 6 matching bases. Deletions cut 6 bases from V and 2 bases from J, with 15 bases between. The germline gives CDR1 KGHSH, CDR2 LQKENI. The CDR3 is made up of 15 amino acids. The CDR3 loop is CASSRFRGFTDTQYF. The DNA of the CDR3 is TGTGCCAGCTCCCGGTTCAGGGGATTCACAGATACGCAGTATTTT. The variable domain in full, completed from reference TRBV18 and TRBJ2-3, reads NAGVMQNPRHLVRRRGQEARLRCSPMKGHSHVYWYRQLPEEGLKFMVYLQKENIIDESGMPKERFSAEFPKEGPSILRIQQVVRGDSAAYFCASSRFRGFTDTQYFGPGTRLTVL.

The chain carries TRBV19 and TRBJ1-1; D unresolved. CDR1 is LNHDA and CDR2 is SQIVND in the germline V gene (reference sequence). The CDR3 is 13 amino acids. Between the trimmed V and J ends, which lost 8 bases and 3 bases, there was a span of 13 bases. CDR3 nucleotides: TGTGCCAGTGCCCTGGTGGCGGACACTGAAGCTTTCTTT. This encodes CASALVADTEAFF.

The chain combines TRBV3-1 (or the pseudogene TRBV3-2) with TRBJ2-3; D is possibly TRBD2 (6 bases). Germline V gene lookup returns CDR1 LGHDT and CDR2 YNNKEL (reference sequence). Deletions cut 0 bases from V and 1 base from J, with 8 bases between. CDR3 length: 15 residues. CDR3 region: CASSQDWGGTDTQYF. CDR3 DNA: TGTGCCAGCAGCCAAGATTGGGGGGGCACAGATACGCAGTATTTT.

This chain connects TRBV6-5 to TRBJ2-5; TRBD1 aligns across 9 bases. The V segment lost 6 bases and the J segment 3 bases; nucleotides outside the gene matches: 5. The CDR3 totals 14 residues. The germline gives CDR1 MNHEY, CDR2 SVGAGI. CDR3 bases: TGTGCCAGCAGGGGACAGGGAGGTAAAGAGACCCAGTACTTC. Translated: CASRGQGGKETQYF.

The rearrangement links TRBV5-5 to TRBJ2-2, with a possible D match to TRBD1 (5 bases). The CDR3 has 15 amino acids. V lost 2 bases, J lost 5 bases, and 13 bases lay in between. Germline V gene data show CDR1 as SGHKS and CDR2 as YYEKEE (reference sequence). CDR3 protein: CASSFVGAKTGELFF. The CDR3 nucleotides are TGTGCCAGCAGCTTTGTAGGGGCAAAAACCGGGGAGCTGTTTTTT.

V and J are TRBV7-2 and TRBJ1-1; the D gene is possibly TRBD1 (6 bases). This CDR3 spans 14 amino acids. Trimming stripped 6 bases from V and 6 bases from J, with 17 bases between. The germline V gene has CDR1 SGHTA and CDR2 FQGNSA. Here the CDR3 DNA reads TGTGCCAGCAGATATCATCGGGGGGCGGCTGAAGCTTTCTTT. Its translation is CASRYHRGAAEAFF.

The sample holds one count of this clone. The chain has TRBV28 and TRBJ1-2, with no clear D. CDR3 length: 12 amino acids. Between the trimmed V and J ends, which lost 4 bases and 4 bases, there was a span of 7 bases. Germline V gene data show CDR1 as MDHEN and CDR2 as SYDVKM. The CDR3 reads CASSSVFYGYTF. The DNA of the CDR3 is TGTGCCAGCAGTTCGGTATTCTATGGCTACACCTTC.

This clone was seen a single time. The rearrangement uses TRBV6-2 or TRBV6-3 and TRBJ1-4; TRBD1 is a possible D gene (5 bases). Germline V gene lookup returns CDR1 MNHEY and CDR2 SVGEGT. Between the trimmed V and J ends, which lost 2 bases and 8 bases, there was a span of 21 bases. This CDR3 region has 17 residues. CDR3 DNA sequence: TGTGCCAGCAGTTACGGAGGACGGGGGATTTCGACCGAAAAACTGTTTTTT. Its protein product is CASSYGGRGISTEKLFF.

The chain joins TRBV4-3 to TRBJ1-1; tentatively, D is TRBD1 (5 bases). The length of the CDR3 is 14 residues. Germline lookup yields CDR1 LGHNA and CDR2 YSLEER. Trimming cost V 4 bases and J 2 bases, with 11 bases left between them. The CDR3 DNA follows: TGCGCCAGCAGCCCCCGGGGGGAAAACACTGAAGCTTTCTTT. As protein: CASSPRGENTEAFF.

The chain uses TRBV4-3 and TRBJ1-2; D not certain. The CDR3 has 14 residues. CDR1 LGHNA and CDR2 YSLEER come from the germline V gene. Deletions cut 3 bases from V and 4 bases from J, with 12 bases between. The CDR3 loop is CASSQNQAIYGYTF. CDR3 DNA: TGCGCCAGCAGCCAGAACCAGGCGATCTATGGCTACACCTTC.

The CDR3 nucleotides are TGTGCCAGCAGTTCCCCCGGGATGGAGGCTTTCTTT. This sequence encodes CASSSPGMEAFF. The chain carries TRBV12-3 or TRBV12-4 and TRBJ1-1; D is uncertain. The CDR3 has 12 residues. V was cut by 4 bases and J by 11 bases, with 14 bases left in between.